This is a list of T cell receptor beta chains from one sample in a study of beta chain features in type 1 diabetes. Method: immunoSEQ multiplex PCR; TCRdb's copy keeps in-frame clones and lacks some. The sample gives hundreds of thousands of clones, roughly 15% of which show up once; more than 6.5% is in the top ten. Sequenced: central memory CD4+ T cells from blood. Receptor source: a man aged 25-40 years in good health. The CDR3 runs from the conserved cysteine through the conserved F or W. D genes are given only for firm matches. Size values are once, few and many counts, or a class for expanded clones, and some rows have none.

NA,NA,TRBV5-1,TRBJ2-5,TGCGCCAGCAGCCCGGGACCCTCGGACCAAGAGACCCAGTACTTC,CASSPGPSDQETQYF
NA,TRBD1,TRBV5-1,TRBJ1-2,TGCGCCAGCAGCTTGGCCCTTCGGACAGGGGACTATGGCTACACCTTC,CASSLALRTGDYGYTF
few,NA,TRBV5-1,TRBJ2-5,TGCGCCAGCAGCTTGGTGGGGAACCAAGAGACCCAGTACTTC,CASSLVGNQETQYF
few,NA,TRBV11-3,TRBJ2-7,TGTGCCAGCAGCTTAGGCACTTCCTACGAGCAGTACTTC,CASSLGTSYEQYF
few,NA,TRBV4-1,TRBJ2-2,TGCGCCAGCAGCCAGGTCCCAGGGTCCGGGGAGCTGTTTTTT,CASSQVPGSGELFF
few,NA,TRBV5-5,TRBJ2-3,TGTGCCAGCAGCTTGGGCGGGAGCACAGATACGCAGTATTTT,CASSLGGSTDTQYF
few,NA,TRBV15,TRBJ2-5,TGTGCCACCAGCAGATCAGGCCCCCAGAAGTACTTC,CATSRSGPQKYF
few,NA,TRBV10-2,TRBJ2-7,TGCGCCAGCAATAAGCCTAGCTCCTACGAGCAGTACTTC,CASNKPSSYEQYF
NA,NA,TRBV5-8,TRBJ2-2,TGTGCCAGCACCCCTTACCCGAACACCGGGGAGCTGTTTTTT,CASTPYPNTGELFF
NA,NA,TRBV5-6,TRBJ1-1,TGTGCCAGCAGCTTCGGGACGACTCCCCCTGAAGCTTTCTTT,CASSFGTTPPEAFF
few,NA,TRBV7-3,TRBJ2-1,TGTGCCAGCAGCTCGTCGGGACTCCTTTACAATGAGCAGTTCTTC,CASSSSGLLYNEQFF
few,TRBD1,TRBV18,TRBJ2-6,TGTGCCAGCTCATCTTCGACAGGGGGTACTGGGGCCAACGTCCTGACTTTC,CASSSSTGGTGANVLTF
NA,NA,TRBV19,TRBJ2-5,TGTGCCAGTAGTTCTCAGGGGCCCGAAGAGACCCAGTACTTC,CASSSQGPEETQYF
NA,TRBD1,TRBV4-1,TRBJ1-5,TGCGCCAGCAGCCAAGATCATCTGGGGACAGGGGGGAATCAGCCCCAGCATTTT,CASSQDHLGTGGNQPQHF
few,NA,TRBV6-5,TRBJ2-1,TGTGCCAGCAGTTACTTTACTAGCTCTGAGCAGTTCTTC,CASSYFTSSEQFF
NA,NA,TRBV5-1,TRBJ2-7,TGCGCCAGCAGCCCCGTCGGGACCTACGAGCAGTACTTC,CASSPVGTYEQYF
few,NA,TRBV4-3,TRBJ1-4,TGCGCCAGCAGCCAAGGTTCATCGAGCCACACGGAAAAACTGTTTTTT,CASSQGSSSHTEKLFF
few,TRBD1,TRBV11-2,TRBJ1-1,TGTGCCAGCAGACCTGATGACAGGGCTGCCACTGAAGCTTTCTTT,CASRPDDRAATEAFF
few,TRBD2,TRBV7-2,TRBJ2-3,TGTGCCAGCAGCTTAGCTGCCTCTAGCGGGGGCCTGGATACGCAGTATTTT,CASSLAASSGGLDTQYF
NA,NA,TRBV7-2,TRBJ1-4,TGTGCCAGCAGCTCCGGGTGGGGCCTGCAGGAAAAACTGTTTTTT,CASSSGWGLQEKLFF
many,NA,TRBV7-2,TRBJ2-7,TGTGCCAGCAGCCCGGGGCACTCCTACGAGCAGTACTTC,CASSPGHSYEQYF
few,NA,TRBV7-7,TRBJ2-6,TGTGCTAGCAGCTTACCGGGGGCCAACGTCCTGACTTTC,CASSLPGANVLTF
many,TRBD2,TRBV7-9,TRBJ2-5,TGTGCCAGCAGCGTGGGGGCGGGAGGCCCGGGGACCCAGTACTTC,CASSVGAGGPGTQYF
NA,NA,TRBV5-1,TRBJ1-3,TGCGCCAGCAGCTTTCAGGGAACTTCTGGAAACACCATATATTTT,CASSFQGTSGNTIYF
few,NA,TRBV7-3,TRBJ2-5,TGTGCCAGCAGCTTAAACTCCTGGGGGATCGAGGAGACCCAGTACTTC,CASSLNSWGIEETQYF
NA,TRBD2,TRBV5-1,TRBJ2-1,TGCGCCAGCAGCTTGGTAGCGGGGCTTTTAAATGAGCAGTTCTTC,CASSLVAGLLNEQFF
few,TRBD1,TRBV6-5,TRBJ1-6,TGTGCCAGCAGGCAGGGGGCGAATTCACCCCTCCACTTT,CASRQGANSPLHF
NA,NA,TRBV6-6,TRBJ1-5,TGTGCCAGCAGTTTGGCGGGCGGTAGCAATCAGCCCCAGCATTTT,CASSLAGGSNQPQHF
NA,TRBD1,TRBV6-6,TRBJ1-6,TGTGCCATCAGGGGGACCGACTCGGGGCCCCTCCACTTT,CAIRGTDSGPLHF
many,NA,TRBV7-6,TRBJ2-3,TGTGCCAGCAGCCGCGGACACACAGATACGCAGTATTTT,CASSRGHTDTQYF
NA,TRBD2,TRBV7-9,TRBJ2-3,TGTGCCAGCAGCTACGGGGGGGCCGCAGATACGCAGTATTTT,CASSYGGAADTQYF
few,NA,TRBV7-2,TRBJ1-5,TGTGCCAGCAGCTTAGGCGGGGATCAGCCCCAGCATTTT,CASSLGGDQPQHF
few,NA,TRBV2,TRBJ1-1,TGTGCCAGCAGTGAAACCGGTACGGCGATGGGCACTGAAGCTTTCTTT,CASSETGTAMGTEAFF
NA,TRBD2,TRBV7-2,TRBJ2-3,TGTGCCAGCAGCGAGCGGGAGGGGGGCCTCCAGTATTTT,CASSEREGGLQYF
NA,TRBD1,TRBV4-1,TRBJ2-7,TGCGCCAGCAGCCAACCGGGACAGGGAGTCCACGAGCAGTACTTC,CASSQPGQGVHEQYF
NA,TRBD2,TRBV7-2,TRBJ2-2,TGTGCCAGCAGCTCGCGGGGGGGAGACACCGGGGAGCTGTTTTTT,CASSSRGGDTGELFF
NA,TRBD1,TRBV5-5,TRBJ2-5,TGTGCCAGCAGCTCTGACAGGGGACAAGAGACCCAGTACTTC,CASSSDRGQETQYF
many,NA,TRBV7-9,TRBJ2-1,TGTGCCAGCAGCTTTACTAGTCCCTCCTACAATGAGCAGTTCTTC,CASSFTSPSYNEQFF
NA,NA,TRBV20-1,TRBJ2-1,TGCAGTGCTCCTCAATCGGATGAGCAGTTCTTC,CSAPQSDEQFF
NA,NA,TRBV19,TRBJ2-2,TGTGCCAGTAGTATAGGATCGAACACCGGGGAGCTGTTTTTT,CASSIGSNTGELFF
NA,NA,TRBV29-1,TRBJ2-1,TGCAGCGTTGGGAAGTACAATGAGCAGTTCTTC,CSVGKYNEQFF
NA,NA,TRBV11-2,TRBJ1-3,TGTGCCAGCAGCACGGGGGGCTCTGGAAACACCATATATTTT,CASSTGGSGNTIYF
few,TRBD1,TRBV6-5,TRBJ1-1,TGTGCCAGCATCCGACAGGGATTGAACACTGAAGCTTTCTTT,CASIRQGLNTEAFF
NA,NA,TRBV4-1,TRBJ1-2,TGCGCCAGCAGCCAAGACCGGGTCGCCATAGAAGGCTACACCTTC,CASSQDRVAIEGYTF
few,NA,TRBV29-1,TRBJ1-1,TGCAGCGTGGCGAACACTGAAGCTTTCTTT,CSVANTEAFF